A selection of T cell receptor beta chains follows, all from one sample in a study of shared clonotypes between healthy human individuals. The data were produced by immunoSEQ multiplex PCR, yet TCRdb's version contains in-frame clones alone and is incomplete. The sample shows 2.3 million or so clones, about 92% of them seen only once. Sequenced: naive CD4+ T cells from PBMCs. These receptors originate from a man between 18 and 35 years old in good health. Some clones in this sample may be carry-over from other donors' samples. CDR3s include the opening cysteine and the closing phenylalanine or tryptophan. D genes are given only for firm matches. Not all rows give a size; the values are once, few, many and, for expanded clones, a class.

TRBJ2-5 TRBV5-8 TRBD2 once TGTGCCAGCAGCCGACGACTAGCGGGGATACAAGAGACCCAGTACTTC CASSRRLAGIQETQYF
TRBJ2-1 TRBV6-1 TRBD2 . TGTGCCAGCACCCGAAGCGGGAGGGACTACAATGAGCAGTTCTTC CASTRSGRDYNEQFF
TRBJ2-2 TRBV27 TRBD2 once TGTGCCAGCAGTTTATTGGCTAGCGGGAGGAGAGGGGCAAGGGCCGGGGAGCTGTTTTTT CASSLLASGRRGARAGELFF
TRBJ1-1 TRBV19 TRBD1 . TGTGCCAGTAGTGTTCGACAGGGGCCGAACACTGAAGCTTTCTTT CASSVRQGPNTEAFF
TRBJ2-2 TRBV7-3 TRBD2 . TGTGCCAGCAGCTTCACCGCTAGCGGGAGAAGGACCGGGGAGCTGTTTTTT CASSFTASGRRTGELFF
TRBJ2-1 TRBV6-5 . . TGTGCCAGCAGCCTACAGGGATACAATGAGCAGTTCTTC CASSLQGYNEQFF
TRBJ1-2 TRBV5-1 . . TGCGCCAGCAGCCAGGAAGGGAATGGCTACACCTTC CASSQEGNGYTF
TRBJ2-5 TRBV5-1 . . TGCGCCAGCAGCCCCTCTTTGGGGGTTGCAGAGACCCAGTACTTC CASSPSLGVAETQYF
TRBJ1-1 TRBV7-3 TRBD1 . TGTGCCAGCAGCATGACAGGGGCGGACACTGAAGCTTTCTTT CASSMTGADTEAFF
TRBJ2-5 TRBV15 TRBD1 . TGTGCCACCAGCAGAGGAAAGGGGGCGAGGGAGACCCAGTACTTC CATSRGKGARETQYF
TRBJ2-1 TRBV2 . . TGTGCCAGCACTTCCGGGCTATACAATGAGCAGTTCTTC CASTSGLYNEQFF
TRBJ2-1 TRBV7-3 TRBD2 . TGTGCCAGCAGCTTAGCTAGCGGGAGGTGGAATGAGCAGTTCTTC CASSLASGRWNEQFF
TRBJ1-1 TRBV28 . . TGTGCCAGCACCGCCCATACAGGGCCGGGGGCTGAAGCTTTCTTT CASTAHTGPGAEAFF
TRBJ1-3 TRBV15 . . TGTGCCACCAGCAGACCCTCGGTCAACTCTGGAAACACCATATATTTT CATSRPSVNSGNTIYF
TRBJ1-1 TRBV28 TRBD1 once TGTGCCAGCAGTCCCACAGGGGAGGACAACACTGAAGCTTTCTTT CASSPTGEDNTEAFF
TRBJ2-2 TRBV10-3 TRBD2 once TGTGCCTCCTCCCGGCTAGCGGGAGATGGGGACACCGGGGAGCTGTTTTTT CASSRLAGDGDTGELFF
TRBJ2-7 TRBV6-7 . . TGTGCCAGCCCCCCCATCGGGGGGCGCGGAGCCGTACAGGACGAGCAGTACTTC CASPPIGGRGAVQDEQYF
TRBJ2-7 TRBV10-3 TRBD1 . TGTGCCATCAGAGAAATAGGGGGCGCCTACGAGCAGTACTTC CAIREIGGAYEQYF
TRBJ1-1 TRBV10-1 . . TGCGCCAGCGGCGCTAGCGAGGGACCAAACACTGAAGCTTTCTTT CASGASEGPNTEAFF
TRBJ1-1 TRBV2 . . TGTGCCAGCAGTGAAAGGAGTGAAGCTTTCTTT CASSERSEAFF
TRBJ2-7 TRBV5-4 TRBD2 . TGTGCCAGCAGCTTTTGGACTAGTAGTTACGAGCAGTACTTC CASSFWTSSYEQYF
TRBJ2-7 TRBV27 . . TGTGCCAGCAGATTGGTCGGAAACTCCTACGAGCAGTACTTC CASRLVGNSYEQYF
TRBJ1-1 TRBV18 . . TGTGCCAGCTCACCAGCAGGTACTGAAGCTTTCTTT CASSPAGTEAFF
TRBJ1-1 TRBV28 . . TGTGCCAGCAGATCCGCCGGGAGGACTGAAGCTTTCTTT CASRSAGRTEAFF
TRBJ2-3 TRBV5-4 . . TGTGCCAGCAGCTTAAGACAAGCCAACACAGATACGCAGTATTTT CASSLRQANTDTQYF
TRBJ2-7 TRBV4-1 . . TGCGCCAGCAGCCAAGCCCGCAACCACCTCCCTGAGCAGTACTTC CASSQARNHLPEQYF
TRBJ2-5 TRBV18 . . TGTGCCAGCTCACCACCGAGGCAGGGCCAAGAGACCCAGTACTTC CASSPPRQGQETQYF
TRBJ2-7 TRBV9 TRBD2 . TGTGCCAGCAGCGTAACTAGCGGGTCTGCCTACGAGCAGTACTTC CASSVTSGSAYEQYF
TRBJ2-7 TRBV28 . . TGTGCCAGCGGGGGGACAGACTACGAGCAGTACTTC CASGGTDYEQYF
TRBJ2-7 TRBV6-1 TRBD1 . TGTGCCAGCAGTCGTACCGGGACAGGCCGCTACGAGCAGTACTTC CASSRTGTGRYEQYF
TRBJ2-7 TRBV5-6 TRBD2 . TGTGCCAGCAGCTTGGCTAGCGGCTTCTCCTACGAGCAGTACTTC CASSLASGFSYEQYF
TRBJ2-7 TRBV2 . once TGTGCCAGCAGTGAGGCGGGTCTCTACGAGCAGTACTTC CASSEAGLYEQYF
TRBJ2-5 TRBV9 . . TGTGCCAGCAGCGCAAGTTCAGAGACCCAGTACTTC CASSASSETQYF
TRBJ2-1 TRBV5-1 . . TGCGCCAGCAGCTTGGGTTCGGAGACCTCGGGGGAGCAGTTCTTC CASSLGSETSGEQFF
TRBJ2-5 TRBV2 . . TGTGCCAGCAGCCGTGGGGTGGGAGAGACCCAGTACTTC CASSRGVGETQYF
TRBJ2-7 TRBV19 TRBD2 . TGTGCCAGTAGTATAACTAGCGGGAGAGGGTACGAGCAGTACTTC CASSITSGRGYEQYF
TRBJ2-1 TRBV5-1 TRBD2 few TGCGCCAGCAGCTCCGGGACTAGCGGGAGTGATGAGCAGTTCTTC CASSSGTSGSDEQFF
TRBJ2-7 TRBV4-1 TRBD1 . TGCGCCAGCAGCCCTGGACAGGGGGCCTCCTACGAGCAGTACTTC CASSPGQGASYEQYF